This T cell receptor (beta chain) came from a study of shared clonotypes between healthy human individuals. Looking at the study overall: Donor ages ranged 18 to 49 years: a couple of women, a few men. Donors had three CD4 naive, three CD4 memory, two CD8 naive and one CD8 memory plate apiece. Whole-study findings and limits: Clonotypes that were shared across a handful of donors made up 4.5% to 5% of naive CD4 clonotypes. Only blood was sampled, and tissue TCR repertoires likely differ from blood ones.

The assay was immunoSEQ multiplex PCR, and TCRdb's table has in-frame clones only and misses some. Of about 960,000 clones detected, more than 75% appear once; the ten largest clones hold around 1.4%. Points on this clone: Its antigen is not known.

The sequence derives from a man younger than 30 in good health. Sequences were obtained from memory CD4+ T cells sorted from blood. Regarding subset: CD45RA-negative fraction.

CDR3 loop: CAISRDRNTEAFF. CDR3 sequence (DNA): TGTGCCATCAGCCGTGACAGGAACACTGAAGCTTTCTTT. The V and J genes are TRBV10-3 and TRBJ1-1, with D possibly TRBD1 on 5 matching bases. CDR1 ENHRY and CDR2 SYGVKD come from the germline V gene. This CDR3 region has 13 residues. V was shortened by 6 bases and J by 1 base, with 9 bases between the two germline ends.